These 22 T cell receptor beta chains share one sample of origin, sequenced in a study of T cells in women clearing cervical HPV infection. Clones were sequenced by immunoSEQ multiplex PCR, and TCRdb holds only the in-frame ones, with some missing. With about 36,000 clones in the sample, the ten largest clones hold roughly 4%. Material for sequencing was blood buffy coat. Receptor source: a woman aged 18 to 75 with a cervical HPV16 infection that either progressed to CIN3+ or cleared (not recorded which).

On this clone: The read falls 3 residues short of the CDR3 end, and the missing part is taken from the germline J gene. The chain carries TRBV2 and TRBJ1-2; D is ambiguous. Germline V gene data show CDR1 as SNHLY and CDR2 as FYNNEI. This CDR3 is 13 amino acids long. V was clipped by 4 bases and J by 6 bases, with 12 bases between them. CDR3 DNA (partial): TGTGCCAGCAGTGCCGGGTCATACGATGGC. Translation gives CASSAGSYDG. Given in full, the CDR3 is CASSAGSYDGYTF.

This clone counts as medium-sized by frequency. The read stops 3 residues short of the end of the CDR3; the missing end is completed from the germline J gene. V usage is TRBV2 and J usage is TRBJ2-3; 9 bases fit TRBD2. The length of the CDR3 is 14 residues. J gave up 7 bases and V 7 bases, and 9 bases lay outside the gene matches. Looked up from germline, CDR1 is SNHLY and CDR2 is FYNNEI. The CDR3 DNA, read in part, is TGTGCCAGCACATTGAGTAGCGGGGGAAATACG. Translation gives CASTLSSGGNT. The whole CDR3 protein is CASTLSSGGNTQYF. Drawing the rest from reference TRBV2 and TRBJ2-3, the complete variable domain is EPEVTQTPSHQVTQMGQEVILRCVPISNHLYFYWYRQILGQKVEFLVSFYNNEISEKSEIFDDQFSVERPDGSNFTLKIRSTKLEDSAMYFCASTLSSGGNTQYFGPGTRLTVL.

Remarks on this clone: The read ends 3 residues before the CDR3 terminus; that terminus is restored from the germline J gene. This chain uses TRBV20-1 with TRBJ2-7; D perhaps matches TRBD1 (6 bases). V was trimmed by 6 bases and J by 5 bases, leaving 17 bases between them. CDR1 is DFQATT and CDR2 is SNEGSKA in the germline V gene (reference sequence). CDR3 length: 13 residues. Partial CDR3 DNA: TGCAGTGCCCCTGGACAGACATGGGACGAG. Translating it yields CSAPGQTWDE. The whole CDR3 protein is CSAPGQTWDEQYF.

Turning to this clone: The CDR3 end falls 3 residues outside the read, so it is completed with the germline J gene. V gene TRBV7-6 combines with J gene TRBJ2-2; D is uncertain. Germline V gene sequence: CDR1 SGHVS, CDR2 FNYEAQ. This CDR3 is 13 amino acids long. The V end was cut by 5 bases, the J end by 4 bases, with 8 bases between. CDR3 DNA (partial): TGTGCCAGCAGCCTAAGTAGCACCGGGGAG. Its protein product is CASSLSSTGE. The entire CDR3 protein is CASSLSSTGELFF.

Points on this clone: The CDR3 goes on 3 residues after the read ends, and that part is filled in from the germline J gene. The chain carries TRBV20-1 and TRBJ1-2; tentative D call: TRBD1 (6 bases). Germline CDR1 is DFQATT and CDR2 is SNEGSKA (reference sequence). This CDR3 has 12 residues. With 6 bases removed from V and 3 bases from J, the gap between germline ends came to 11 bases. The DNA read from the CDR3 is TGCAGTGCCCTGGACAGAGACTATGGC. It yields the protein CSALDRDYG. The entire CDR3 protein is CSALDRDYGYTF.

A word on this clone: At one end, the junction sequence differs from germline, possibly due to a read error. The read ends 3 residues early relative to the CDR3; the germline J gene fills the gap. V is TRBV20-1 and J is TRBJ1-3, with D unclear. CDR3 length: 14 residues. CDR1 is DFQATT and CDR2 is SNEGSKA in the germline V gene (reference sequence). Partial CDR3 DNA: TGCAGTACTAGAGCCCCGAGAGTTCGGAACACC. Translating gives CSTRAPRVRNT. The complete CDR3 sequence is CSTRAPRVRNTIYF.

As to this clone: With the read ending 3 residues before the CDR3 end, the germline J gene is used to fill in that end. This rearrangement joins TRBV7-2 to TRBJ2-5, with TRBD1 matching over 7 bases. CDR1 is SGHTA and CDR2 is FQGNSA in the germline V gene. Trimming removed 5 bases from V and 5 bases from J; junction bases left unmatched: 8. CDR3 length: 14 residues. CDR3 bases read: TGTGCCAGCAGCCCCGGGACAGTGAGGGAGACC. This encodes CASSPGTVRET. The whole CDR3 region reads CASSPGTVRETQYF.

Worth noting for this clone: The read terminates 3 residues before the CDR3 end, so the remaining end is supplied by the germline J gene. The chain recombines TRBV20-1 with TRBJ2-1; TRBD2 matches at 14 bases. CDR1 is DFQATT, CDR2 SNEGSKA, per germline (reference sequence). This CDR3 is 14 amino acids long. V shed 3 bases and J 6 bases; nucleotides not matched to a gene: 1. CDR3 amino acids: CSARGTSGSNEQFF. CDR3 DNA (partial): TGCAGTGCTAGGGGGACTAGCGGGAGCAATGAG.

Worth noting for this clone: The CDR3 extends 3 residues past the end of the read, so its final part is completed from the germline J gene. The chain recombines TRBV19 with TRBJ2-6; 8 bases match TRBD1. CDR1 and CDR2 from the germline V gene are LNHDA and SQIVND (reference sequence). CDR3 size: 15 residues. J lost 2 bases, V lost 6 bases, and 3 bases had no gene match. The CDR3 sequence is CASRDRATGANVLTF. Incomplete CDR3 DNA: TGTGCCAGTAGGGACAGGGCCACTGGGGCCAACGTC.

About this clone: The CDR3 end lies 3 residues beyond the end of the read and is filled in from the germline J gene. The chain combines TRBV20-1 with TRBJ2-3; 11 bases map to TRBD2. The CDR3 has 16 residues. Germline-derived CDR1 and CDR2 are DFQATT and SNEGSKA (reference sequence). V gave up 0 bases and J gave up 5 bases; unmatched junction bases: 7. The CDR3 is CSARDISGGAGDTQYF. The covered CDR3 bases are TGCAGTGCTAGAGATATTAGCGGGGGGGCAGGAGATACG.

Turning to this clone: Read data end 3 residues before the CDR3 end; the end is taken from the germline J gene. The rearrangement links TRBV4-1 to TRBJ2-7; TRBD1 is a possible D gene (5 bases). Germline values: CDR1 MGHRA, CDR2 YSYEKL. Trimming removed 1 base at V and 2 bases at J, with 21 bases between. The CDR3 runs 18 residues. Here the CDR3 reads CASSQGPQTAVQPYEQYF. CDR3 DNA, as far as it was read: TGCGCCAGCAGCCAAGGTCCCCAGACAGCTGTCCAACCCTACGAG.

Regarding this clone: The observed sequence ends 3 residues before the CDR3 terminus, with the missing tail filled in from the germline J gene. The V and J genes are TRBV5-1 and TRBJ1-1, with a possible D match to TRBD1 (5 bases). The CDR3 length is 13 residues. Trimming shortened V by 3 bases and J by 1 base, and 7 bases separated the two germline ends. Germline V gives CDR1 SGHRS, CDR2 YFSETQ. The DNA read from the CDR3 is TGCGCCAGCAGCTCCAGGGCGAACACTGAA. Translation: CASSSRANTE. The full CDR3 is CASSSRANTEAFF.

With regard to this clone: The CDR3 end lies 3 residues beyond the end of the read and is filled in from the germline J gene. The V and J genes are TRBV14 and TRBJ2-2, with no clear D. Deletions cut 0 bases from V and 7 bases from J, with 9 bases between. The CDR3 runs to 14 residues. Per germline, CDR1 SGHDN and CDR2 FVKESK. The CDR3 loop is CASSQDQRHGELFF. The CDR3 DNA, read in part, is TGTGCCAGCAGCCAAGATCAGCGCCACGGGGAG.

A remark on this clone: The CDR3 end lies 3 residues beyond the end of the read and is filled in from the germline J gene. The chain joins TRBV4-2 to TRBJ1-2; D is possibly TRBD1 (6 bases). V was cut by 4 bases and J by 2 bases, with 8 bases left in between. The germline CDR1 and CDR2 sequences are LGHNA and YNFKEQ. This CDR3 contains 13 residues. CDR3 DNA (partial): TGTGCCAGCAGCCCTACAGGGAACTATGGC. It translates to CASSPTGNYG. The whole CDR3 protein reads CASSPTGNYGYTF.

With regard to this clone: The read ends 3 residues shy of where the CDR3 ends; the end is completed using the germline J gene. The rearrangement joins TRBV24-1 to TRBJ2-7, with 11 bases matching TRBD2. Germline values: CDR1 KGHDR, CDR2 SFDVKD. The CDR3 spans 16 residues. With V trimmed by 4 bases and J by 6 bases, 10 bases remained unmatched. The sequenced CDR3 bases are TGTGCCACCAGTGACATGACTAGCGGGACCCGCTCCGAG. The encoded protein is CATSDMTSGTRSE. In full, the CDR3 reads CATSDMTSGTRSEQYF.

In regard to this clone: The read ends 3 residues before the CDR3 terminus; that terminus is restored from the germline J gene. V and J are TRBV5-1 and TRBJ1-3, with TRBD1 matching over 8 bases. V gave up 0 bases and J gave up 5 bases; unmatched junction bases: 10. This CDR3 is built from 17 residues. Looked up from germline, CDR1 is SGHRS and CDR2 is YFSETQ. The CDR3 sequence is CASSLVPGTGRRNTIYF. The CDR3 bases that were read are TGCGCCAGCAGCTTGGTTCCCGGGACAGGACGAAGAAACACC. Variable domain in full (rest from reference TRBV5-1 and TRBJ1-3): KAGVTQTPRYLIKTRGQQVTLSCSPISGHRSVSWYQQTPGQGLQFLFEYFSETQRNKGNFPGRFSGRQFSNSRSEMNVSTLELGDSALYLCASSLVPGTGRRNTIYFGEGSWLTVV.

On this clone itself: The read ends 3 residues shy of where the CDR3 ends; the end is completed using the germline J gene. The chain employs TRBV18 and TRBJ2-7; TRBD2 matches 13 bases. The germline CDR1 and CDR2 sequences are KGHSH and LQKENI. The ends lost 4 bases at V and 0 bases at J; junction bases unmatched: 6. The CDR3 has 17 amino acids. CDR3 in amino acids: CASSRGTSGDSSYEQYF. Partial CDR3 DNA: TGTGCCAGCTCACGTGGGACTAGCGGGGATAGCTCCTACGAG.

Details on this clone: The sequenced fragment ends 3 residues before the CDR3 boundary, so the rest is inferred from the germline J gene. The chain recombines TRBV28 with TRBJ1-1; D perhaps matches TRBD1 (5 bases). Germline lookup yields CDR1 MDHEN and CDR2 SYDVKM. The CDR3 runs to 13 residues. V lost 8 bases and J 3 bases, leaving 13 bases between the germline ends. CDR3 bases read: TGTGCCAGCCTCGAGGTAGGGGACACTGAA. Protein product: CASLEVGDTE. The whole CDR3 reads CASLEVGDTEAFF.

The CDR3 DNA, read in part, is TGTGCCAGCAGTTCCGGGACAGACAATTCACCC. Translated, it gives CASSSGTDNSP. The whole CDR3 is CASSSGTDNSPLHF. The rearrangement uses TRBV27 and TRBJ1-6, with 7 bases aligning to TRBD1. The read gets to within 3 residues of the CDR3 end, and the germline J gene fills in the rest. Trimming removed 4 bases from V and 7 bases from J; junction bases left unmatched: 4. The CDR3 runs 14 residues. Germline CDR1 reads MNHEY; CDR2 reads SMNVEV (reference sequence).

Of note for this clone: The read halts 3 residues ahead of the CDR3 end, with the missing end drawn from the germline J gene. The chain carries TRBV7-2 and TRBJ2-7; 9 bases align to TRBD1. Germline CDR1 and CDR2: SGHTA and FQGNSA. This CDR3 is 15 amino acids long. With V trimmed by 2 bases and J by 5 bases, 7 bases remained unmatched. The CDR3 DNA, read in part, is TGTGCCAGCAGCTTACTGGGACAGGGCGTCAACGAG. Amino acids: CASSLLGQGVNE. The CDR3 reads in full as CASSLLGQGVNEQYF.

Details on this clone: Read sequence stops 3 residues before the CDR3 end, and the germline J gene provides the missing end. The chain combines TRBV7-2 with TRBJ2-1; unclear D gene. V dropped 6 bases and J dropped 6 bases, with 9 bases sitting between them. The germline V gene has CDR1 SGHTA and CDR2 FQGNSA. The CDR3 is 12 residues long. CDR3 DNA (partial): TGTGCCAGCAGGTATATCTCCAATGAG. Translating it yields CASRYISNE. The full-length CDR3 reads as CASRYISNEQFF.

A remark on this clone: The read halts 3 residues ahead of the CDR3 end, with the missing end drawn from the germline J gene. The genes are TRBV5-1 and TRBJ2-1; 11 bases map to TRBD2. This CDR3 comprises 16 residues. Germline CDR1 reads SGHRS; CDR2 reads YFSETQ. J gave up 5 bases and V 0 bases, and 4 bases lay outside the gene matches. Partial CDR3 DNA: TGCGCCAGCAGCTTGGTGACTAGCGGGGAGCACAATGAG. Its protein is CASSLVTSGEHNE. The full CDR3 reads CASSLVTSGEHNEQFF.